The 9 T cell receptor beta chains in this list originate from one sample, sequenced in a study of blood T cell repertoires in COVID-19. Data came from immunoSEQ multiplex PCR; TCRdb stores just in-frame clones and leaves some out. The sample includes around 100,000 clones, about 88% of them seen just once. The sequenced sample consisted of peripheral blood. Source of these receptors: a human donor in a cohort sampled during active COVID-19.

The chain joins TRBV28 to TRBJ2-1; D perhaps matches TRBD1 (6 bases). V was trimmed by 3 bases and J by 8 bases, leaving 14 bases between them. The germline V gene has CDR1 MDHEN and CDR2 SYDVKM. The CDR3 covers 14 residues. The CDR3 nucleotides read TGTGCCAGCAGTTTGAGCAGGGGAAGGCATGAGCAGTTCTTC. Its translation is CASSLSRGRHEQFF.

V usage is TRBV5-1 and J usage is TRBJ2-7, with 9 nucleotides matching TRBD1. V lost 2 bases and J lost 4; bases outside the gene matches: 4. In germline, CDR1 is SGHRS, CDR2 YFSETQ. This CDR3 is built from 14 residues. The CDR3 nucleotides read TGCGCCAGCAGCTTCGACAGGGGGAGGTACGAGCAGTACTTC. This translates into CASSFDRGRYEQYF.

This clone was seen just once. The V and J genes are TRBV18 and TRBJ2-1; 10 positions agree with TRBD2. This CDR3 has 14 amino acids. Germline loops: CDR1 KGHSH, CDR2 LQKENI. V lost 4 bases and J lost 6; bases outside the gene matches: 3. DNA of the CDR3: TGTGCCAGCTCACTCTCTAGCGGGAGCAATGAGCAGTTCTTC. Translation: CASSLSSGSNEQFF.

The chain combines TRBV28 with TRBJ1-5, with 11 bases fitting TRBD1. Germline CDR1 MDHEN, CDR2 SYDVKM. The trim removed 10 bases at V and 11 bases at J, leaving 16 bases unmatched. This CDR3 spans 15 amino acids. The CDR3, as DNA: TGTGCCACCCTAATGGGACAGGGGGGTTATGAGGCCCAGCATTTT. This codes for CATLMGQGGYEAQHF.

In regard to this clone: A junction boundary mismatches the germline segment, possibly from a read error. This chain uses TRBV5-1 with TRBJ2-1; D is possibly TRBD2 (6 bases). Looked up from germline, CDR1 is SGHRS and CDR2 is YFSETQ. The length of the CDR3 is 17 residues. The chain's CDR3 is CASSLEGLRSSYNEQFF. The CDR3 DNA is TGCGCCAGCAGTTTGGAGGGACTCCGAAGCTCCTACAATGAGCAGTTCTTC.

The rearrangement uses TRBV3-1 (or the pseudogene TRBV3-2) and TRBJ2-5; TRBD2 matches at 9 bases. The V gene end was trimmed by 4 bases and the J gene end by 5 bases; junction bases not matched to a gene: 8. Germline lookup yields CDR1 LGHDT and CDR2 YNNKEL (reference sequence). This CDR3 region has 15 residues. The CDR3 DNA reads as TGTGCCAGCAGCCTTACAGCGGGAGGCGGCGAGACCCAGTACTTC. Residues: CASSLTAGGGETQYF.

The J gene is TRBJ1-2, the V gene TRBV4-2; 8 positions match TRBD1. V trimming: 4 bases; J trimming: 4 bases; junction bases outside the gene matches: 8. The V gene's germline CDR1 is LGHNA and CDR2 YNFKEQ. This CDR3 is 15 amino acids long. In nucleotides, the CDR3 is TGTGCCAGCAGCCTCAAGGGGACAGGATTCTATGGCTACACCTTC. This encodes CASSLKGTGFYGYTF.

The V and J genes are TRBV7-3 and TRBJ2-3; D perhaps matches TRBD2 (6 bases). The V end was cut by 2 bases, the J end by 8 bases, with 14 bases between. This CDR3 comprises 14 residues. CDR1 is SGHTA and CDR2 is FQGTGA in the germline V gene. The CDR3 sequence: CASSLSRSGRTQYF. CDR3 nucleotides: TGTGCCAGCAGCTTATCCCGTAGCGGCCGTACGCAGTATTTT.

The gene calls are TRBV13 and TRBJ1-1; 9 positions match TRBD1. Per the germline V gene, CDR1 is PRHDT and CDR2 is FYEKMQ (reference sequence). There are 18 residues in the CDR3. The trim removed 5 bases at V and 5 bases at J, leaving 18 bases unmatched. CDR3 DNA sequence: TGTGCCAGCAGCCCGACACCGGGACAGGGCAACGAAGGAACTGAAGCTTTCTTT. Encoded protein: CASSPTPGQGNEGTEAFF.